This T cell receptor (beta chain) was recorded in a study of human versus mouse CDR3 diversity and MHC coevolution. About the research overall: Between about 0.6 x 10^7 and 1.6 x 10^7 valid reads came from each sample.

The data were produced by immunoSEQ multiplex PCR, yet TCRdb's version contains in-frame clones alone and is incomplete. The table shows fewer than 80,000 clones, with just under 95% occurring only once. Cells were CD45RO-negative CD62L-positive naive CD4 T cells sorted from PBMCs. Details on this clone: Its antigen remains unidentified.

Germline loops: CDR1 SGHTA, CDR2 FQGNSA. The CDR3 runs to 13 residues. V lost 1 base to trimming and J lost 6 bases, with 9 bases between them. Study-wide findings and caveats: By iCHAO1, human TCR beta clonotypes numbered about 1.6 million, the most. Two of the three human donors had the lowest clonal inequality.

The sequence was obtained from a person between 25 and 69 years old in good health. The sequenced sample consisted of naive CD4+ T cells from blood. Regarding subset: CD45RO-negative CD62L-positive naive CD4 T cells. V gene TRBV7-2 combines with J gene TRBJ1-2; D is unclear. CDR3 protein: CASSLEVTNGYTF. CDR3 sequence (DNA): TGTGCCAGCAGCTTAGAGGTCACTAATGGCTACACCTTC.